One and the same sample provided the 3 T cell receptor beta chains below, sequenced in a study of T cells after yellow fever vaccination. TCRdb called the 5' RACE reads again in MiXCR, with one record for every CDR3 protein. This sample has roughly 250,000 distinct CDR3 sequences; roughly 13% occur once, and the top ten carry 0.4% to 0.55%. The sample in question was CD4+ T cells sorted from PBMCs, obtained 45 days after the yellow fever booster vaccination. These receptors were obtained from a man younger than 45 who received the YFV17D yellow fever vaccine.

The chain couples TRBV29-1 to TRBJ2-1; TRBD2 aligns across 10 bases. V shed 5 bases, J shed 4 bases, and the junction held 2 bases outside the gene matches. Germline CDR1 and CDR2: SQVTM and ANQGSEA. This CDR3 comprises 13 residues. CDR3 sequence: CSVSGRAYNEQFF. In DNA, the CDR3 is TGCAGCGTTAGCGGGAGGGCTTACAATGAGCAGTTCTTC.

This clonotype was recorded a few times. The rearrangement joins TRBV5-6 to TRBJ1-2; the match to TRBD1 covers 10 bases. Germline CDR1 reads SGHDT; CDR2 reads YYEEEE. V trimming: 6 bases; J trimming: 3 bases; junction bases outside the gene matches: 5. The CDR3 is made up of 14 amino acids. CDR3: CASNLGQGDYGYTF. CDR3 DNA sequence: TGTGCCAGCAACCTAGGACAGGGGGACTATGGCTACACCTTC.

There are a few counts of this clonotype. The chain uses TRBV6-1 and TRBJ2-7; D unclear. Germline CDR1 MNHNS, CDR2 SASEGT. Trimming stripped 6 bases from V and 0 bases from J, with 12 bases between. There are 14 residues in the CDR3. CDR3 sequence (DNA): TGTGCCAGCAGCCCCCGGGTATTCTCCTACGAGCAGTACTTC. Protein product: CASSPRVFSYEQYF.